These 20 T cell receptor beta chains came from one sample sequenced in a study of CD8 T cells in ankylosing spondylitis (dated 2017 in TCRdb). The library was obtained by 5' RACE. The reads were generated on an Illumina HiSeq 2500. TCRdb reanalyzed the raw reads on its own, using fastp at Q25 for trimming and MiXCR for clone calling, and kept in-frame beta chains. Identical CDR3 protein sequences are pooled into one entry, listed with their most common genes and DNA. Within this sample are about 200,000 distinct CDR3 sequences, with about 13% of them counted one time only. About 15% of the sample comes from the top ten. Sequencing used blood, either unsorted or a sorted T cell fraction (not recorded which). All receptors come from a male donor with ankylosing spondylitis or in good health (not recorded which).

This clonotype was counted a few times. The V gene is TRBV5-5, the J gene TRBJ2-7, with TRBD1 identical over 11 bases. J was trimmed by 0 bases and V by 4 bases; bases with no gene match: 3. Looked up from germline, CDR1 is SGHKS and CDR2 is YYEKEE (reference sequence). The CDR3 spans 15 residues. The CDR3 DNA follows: TGTGCCAGCAGCCAGGACAGGGGGCTCTCCTACGAGCAGTACTTC. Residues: CASSQDRGLSYEQYF. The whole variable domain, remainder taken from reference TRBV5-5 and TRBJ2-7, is DAGVTQSPTHLIKTRGQQVTLRCSPISGHKSVSWYQQVLGQGPQFIFQYYEKEERGRGNFPDRFSARQFPNYSSELNVNALLLGDSALYLCASSQDRGLSYEQYFGPGTRLTVT.

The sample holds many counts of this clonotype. The CDR3 reads CARLLAVYEQYF. The CDR3 region has the DNA TGTGCCAGGTTACTAGCGGTCTACGAGCAGTACTTC. The J gene is TRBJ2-7, the V gene TRBV21-1; the table calls TRBD2, which could not be checked here. TRBV21-1 is classified as a pseudogene. This CDR3 has 12 amino acids.

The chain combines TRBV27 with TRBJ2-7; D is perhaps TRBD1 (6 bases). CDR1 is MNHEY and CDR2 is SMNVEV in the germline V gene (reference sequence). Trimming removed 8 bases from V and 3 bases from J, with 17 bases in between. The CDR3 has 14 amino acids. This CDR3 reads CASANRDGLYEQYF. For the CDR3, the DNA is TGTGCCAGCGCTAACAGGGACGGACTCTACGAGCAGTACTTC.

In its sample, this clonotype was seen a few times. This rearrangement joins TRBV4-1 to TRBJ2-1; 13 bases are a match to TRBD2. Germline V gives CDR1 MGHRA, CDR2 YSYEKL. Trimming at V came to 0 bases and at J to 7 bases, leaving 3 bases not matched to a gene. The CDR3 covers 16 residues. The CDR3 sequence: CASSQEGLAGVNEQFF. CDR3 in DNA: TGCGCCAGCAGCCAAGAAGGACTAGCGGGAGTGAATGAGCAGTTCTTC.

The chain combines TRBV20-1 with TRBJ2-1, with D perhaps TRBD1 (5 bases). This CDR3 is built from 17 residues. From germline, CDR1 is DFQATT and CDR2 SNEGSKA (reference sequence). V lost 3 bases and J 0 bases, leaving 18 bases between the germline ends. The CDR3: CSASLPADRRSYNEQFF. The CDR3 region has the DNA TGCAGTGCTAGCCTTCCCGCCGACAGACGCTCCTACAATGAGCAGTTCTTC.

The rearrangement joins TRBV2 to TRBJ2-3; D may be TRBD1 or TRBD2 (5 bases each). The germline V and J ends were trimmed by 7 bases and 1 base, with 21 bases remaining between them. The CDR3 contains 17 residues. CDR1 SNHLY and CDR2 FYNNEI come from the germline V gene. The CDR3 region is CASNWDGTQVGTDTQYF. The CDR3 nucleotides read TGTGCCAGCAACTGGGATGGGACCCAAGTTGGCACAGATACGCAGTATTTT.

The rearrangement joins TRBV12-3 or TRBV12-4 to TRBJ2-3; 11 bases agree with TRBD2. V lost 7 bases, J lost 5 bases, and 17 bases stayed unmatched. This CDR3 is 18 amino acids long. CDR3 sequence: CASTTVGVAGGRGDTQYF. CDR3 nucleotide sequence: TGTGCCAGCACCACAGTCGGGGTAGCGGGGGGGCGTGGAGATACGCAGTATTTT.

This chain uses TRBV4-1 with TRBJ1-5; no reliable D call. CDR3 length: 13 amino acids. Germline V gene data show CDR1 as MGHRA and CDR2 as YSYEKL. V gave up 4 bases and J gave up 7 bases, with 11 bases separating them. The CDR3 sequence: CASSLGTGQPQHF. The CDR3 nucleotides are TGCGCCAGCAGCCTAGGAACGGGCCAGCCCCAGCATTTT.

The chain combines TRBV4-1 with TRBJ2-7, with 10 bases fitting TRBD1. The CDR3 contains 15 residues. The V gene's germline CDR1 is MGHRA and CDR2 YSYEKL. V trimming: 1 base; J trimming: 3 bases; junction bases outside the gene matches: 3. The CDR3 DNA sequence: TGCGCCAGCAGCCAAGGGGACAGGGGATACTACGAGCAGTACTTC. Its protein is CASSQGDRGYYEQYF.

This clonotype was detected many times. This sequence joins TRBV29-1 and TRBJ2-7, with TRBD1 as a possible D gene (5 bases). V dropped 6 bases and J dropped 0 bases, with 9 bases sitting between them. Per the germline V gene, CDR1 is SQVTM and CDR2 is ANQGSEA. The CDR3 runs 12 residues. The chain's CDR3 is CSVTADSYEQYF. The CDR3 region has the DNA TGCAGCGTGACAGCCGACTCCTACGAGCAGTACTTC.

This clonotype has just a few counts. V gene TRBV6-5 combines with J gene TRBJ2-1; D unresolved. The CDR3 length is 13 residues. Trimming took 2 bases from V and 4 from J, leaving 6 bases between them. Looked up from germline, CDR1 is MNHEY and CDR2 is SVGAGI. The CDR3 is CASSYMGYNEQFF. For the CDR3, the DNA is TGTGCCAGCAGTTACATGGGATACAATGAGCAGTTCTTC.

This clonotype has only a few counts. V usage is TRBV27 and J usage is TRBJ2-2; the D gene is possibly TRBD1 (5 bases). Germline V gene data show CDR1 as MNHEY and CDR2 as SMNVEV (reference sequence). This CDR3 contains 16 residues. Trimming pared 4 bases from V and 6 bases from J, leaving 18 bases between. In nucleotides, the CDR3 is TGTGCCAGCAGTTCCTGGCAGGGCGTAGGTCCCGGGGAGCTGTTTTTT. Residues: CASSSWQGVGPGELFF.

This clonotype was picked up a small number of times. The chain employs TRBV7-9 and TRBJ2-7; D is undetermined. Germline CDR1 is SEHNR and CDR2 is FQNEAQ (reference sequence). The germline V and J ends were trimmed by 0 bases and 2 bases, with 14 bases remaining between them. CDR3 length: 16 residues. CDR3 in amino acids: CASSLAGSSLTYEQYF. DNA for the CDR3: TGTGCCAGCAGCTTAGCGGGCTCCTCTCTTACCTACGAGCAGTACTTC.

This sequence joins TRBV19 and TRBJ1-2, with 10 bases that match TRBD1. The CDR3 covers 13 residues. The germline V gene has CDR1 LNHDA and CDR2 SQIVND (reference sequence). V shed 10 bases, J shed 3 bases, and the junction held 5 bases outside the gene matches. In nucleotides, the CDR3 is TGTGCCACCCCAGGACAGGGGGACTATGGCTACACCTTC. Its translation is CATPGQGDYGYTF. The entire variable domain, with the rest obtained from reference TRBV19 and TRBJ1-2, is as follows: DGGITQSPKYLFRKEGQNVTLSCEQNLNHDAMYWYRQDPGQGLRLIYYSQIVNDFQKGDIAEGYSVSREKKESFPLTVTSAQKNPTAFYLCATPGQGDYGYTFGSGTRLTVV.

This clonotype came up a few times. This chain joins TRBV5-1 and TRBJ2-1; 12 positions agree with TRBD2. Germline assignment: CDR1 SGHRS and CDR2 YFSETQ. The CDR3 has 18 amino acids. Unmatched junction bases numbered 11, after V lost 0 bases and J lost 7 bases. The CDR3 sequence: CASSLASSGLAGRNEQFF. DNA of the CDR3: TGCGCCAGCAGCTTGGCCAGTTCCGGACTAGCGGGAAGAAATGAGCAGTTCTTC.

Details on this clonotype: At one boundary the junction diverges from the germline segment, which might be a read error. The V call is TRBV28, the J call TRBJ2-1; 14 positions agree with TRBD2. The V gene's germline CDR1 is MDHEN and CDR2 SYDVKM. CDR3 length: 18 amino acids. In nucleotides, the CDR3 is TGTGCCTGCAGCCCGGGACTAGCGGGGGCCAGCTCCTACAATGAGCAGTTCTTC. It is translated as CACSPGLAGASSYNEQFF.

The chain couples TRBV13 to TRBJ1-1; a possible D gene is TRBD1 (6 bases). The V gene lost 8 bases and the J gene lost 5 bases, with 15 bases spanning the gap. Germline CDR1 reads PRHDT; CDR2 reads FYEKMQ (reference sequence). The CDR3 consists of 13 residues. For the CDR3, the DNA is TGTGCCAGCCCTAGGGGGAAAGGGACTGAAGCTTTCTTT. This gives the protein CASPRGKGTEAFF.

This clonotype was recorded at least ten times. This chain's CDR3 is CASSYPSYGSYNEQFF. DNA for the CDR3: TGTGCCAGCAGCTACCCCTCCTACGGGAGCTACAATGAGCAGTTCTTC. J is TRBJ2-1 and V is TRBV7-2, with D tentatively TRBD2 (6 bases). V was cut by 4 bases and J by 3 bases, with 16 bases left in between. CDR3 length equals 16 residues. Germline V gene sequence: CDR1 SGHTA, CDR2 FQGNSA.

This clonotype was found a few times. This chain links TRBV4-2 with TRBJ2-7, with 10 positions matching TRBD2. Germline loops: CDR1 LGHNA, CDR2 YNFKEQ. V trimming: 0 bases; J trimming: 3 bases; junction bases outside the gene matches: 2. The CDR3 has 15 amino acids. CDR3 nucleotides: TGTGCCAGCAGCCAAGATAGCGGGGGGAGCTACGAGCAGTACTTC. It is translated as CASSQDSGGSYEQYF.

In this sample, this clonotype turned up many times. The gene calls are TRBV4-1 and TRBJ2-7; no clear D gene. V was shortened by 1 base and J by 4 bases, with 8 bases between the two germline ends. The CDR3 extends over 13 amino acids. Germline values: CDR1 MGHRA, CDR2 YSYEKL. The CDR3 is CASSQGIGYEQYF. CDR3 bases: TGCGCCAGCAGCCAAGGTATCGGGTACGAGCAGTACTTC.